This T cell receptor (beta chain) was observed in a study of beta chain features in type 1 diabetes (dated by TCRdb to between 2017 and 2018). Study-wide context: No differences in mean age, gender distribution, total cell number or subset yield were found between patients and healthy donors. A total of around 100 million sorted cells were examined across all samples, and RNA yield correlated strongly with the number of cells per subset. The study compared the TCRB repertoires of sorted circulating CD4+ T cell subsets in recently diagnosed type 1 diabetes patients with those in matched healthy donors. Regulatory and stem cell-like memory subsets were obtained from only 8 patients and about 8 healthy donors, while naive and central memory subsets were obtained from all 28 donors.

All of the isolated RNA was reverse transcribed with the High Capacity cDNA Reverse Transcription Kit, so expressed TCRB transcripts were sequenced. Deep immunoSEQ sequencing was applied to naive, central memory and regulatory T cell samples, giving an average of about 3.6 million total reads per sample. After sorted cells were lysed in RLT buffer, RNA was extracted with DNase-treated RNeasy Micro or Mini kits, with the choice depending on cell number. Each cell subset was processed on its own to prevent cross-contamination, while patient and healthy donor samples were processed together. Using the immunoSEQ multiplex PCR, TCRB sequences were amplified from cDNA into 87-bp fragments spanning the CDR3 region. Sequencing of the amplicons was done on the Illumina HiSeq platform. For the original study's pipeline: PCR bias was computationally corrected using synthetic template baselines, reads within Hamming distance 2 were collapsed, and singletons that could not be merged were discarded. By aligning reads against IMGT, V, D and J genes, CDR3 length, and insertions or deletions at six rearrangement sites were assigned. Within each subset, clonotype counts were normalized to the number of sorted cells before true diversity and Gini coefficients were calculated with the tcR R package. The overlap coefficient, calculated on TCRB nucleotide sequences, was used to quantify repertoire sharing. As a proxy for the pre-selection repertoire, out-of-frame TCRB sequences from naive cells were analyzed. Drawn from immuneACCESS, this table holds only the in-frame rearrangements with V and J called that TCRdb kept. Clones are partly lost; checked studies trace under half to an unresolved V gene and leave the rest unexplained. V and J calls plus clone size are reproduced from that table; the DNA served to infer D and trimming. A total of roughly 400,000 clones appear in this sample, approximately 16% of them only once. The ten biggest clones cover about 0.019% of the sample.

From each donor, a single peripheral blood sample of 90 to 150 mL on average was drawn into heparinised tubes. Using a panel that included CD45RO, CCR7, CD25, CD127, CD95 and CD27, naive, central memory, regulatory and stem cell-like memory CD4+ T cells were sorted on a BD FACSAria II. Every sorted population had a purity above 95%. PBMCs were separated immediately by Lymphoprep density gradient centrifugation and were stained directly, without being cultured. So that batch effects would be minimized, each experiment stained and sorted samples in pairs, pairing one healthy donor with one patient. Concerning this clone: Its antigen has not been determined. Base qualities are not at hand, and no much larger clone is one base apart.

General study outcomes and caveats: Only small numbers of individuals were included in the HLA sub-analyses, which left unresolved whether HLA type had any influence on TCRB rearrangement. Patients with type 1 diabetes made fewer insertions and deleted more nucleotides at VDJ recombination sites, implying thymic rearrangement abnormalities. Because cDNA was sequenced instead of genomic DNA, highly expressing activated cells could be over-represented, though the groups showed no difference in activation or CD3 levels. PCR might favor shorter templates, but patient and control samples were amplified and corrected together, so any skew would affect both groups equally. Naive, central memory and regulatory TCRB repertoires appeared to be more similar among patients than among healthy donors. A moderate but significant shortening of TCRB CDR3 length was observed in type 1 diabetes patients in all four CD4+ subsets.

V is pared back by 4 bases and J by 8 bases, with 9 bases lying between the germline termini. The germline V gene (reference sequence) supplies CDR1 SEHNR and CDR2 FQNEAQ. The CDR3 sequence holds 12 residues, the cysteine and phenylalanine included. Just the 36-base CDR3 DNA is kept, in frame starting at base 1. Sequenced: naive CD4+ T cells from blood. The cell subset or site label, read with the paper, signifies: true naive CD4+ T cells. The chain is encoded by TRBV7-9 joined to TRBJ2-1, with TRBD2 as a weak D call on 5 bases. This TCR came from a woman younger than 35 in good health. The base sequence is TGTGCCAGCAGCTCCGCGGGCTATGAGCAGTTCTTC. Protein translation: CASSSAGYEQFF.